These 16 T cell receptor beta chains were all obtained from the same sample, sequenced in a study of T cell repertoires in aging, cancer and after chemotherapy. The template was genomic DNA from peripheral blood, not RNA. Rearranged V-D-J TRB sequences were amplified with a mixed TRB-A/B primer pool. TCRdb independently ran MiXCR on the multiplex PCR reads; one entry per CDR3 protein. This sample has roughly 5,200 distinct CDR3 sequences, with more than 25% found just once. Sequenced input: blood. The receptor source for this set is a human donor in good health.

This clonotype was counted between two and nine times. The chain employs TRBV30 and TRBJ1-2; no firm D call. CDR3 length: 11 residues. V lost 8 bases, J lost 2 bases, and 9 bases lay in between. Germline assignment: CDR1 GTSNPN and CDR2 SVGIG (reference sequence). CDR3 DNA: TGTGCCCAGACCCTAAACTATGGCTACACCTTC. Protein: CAQTLNYGYTF.

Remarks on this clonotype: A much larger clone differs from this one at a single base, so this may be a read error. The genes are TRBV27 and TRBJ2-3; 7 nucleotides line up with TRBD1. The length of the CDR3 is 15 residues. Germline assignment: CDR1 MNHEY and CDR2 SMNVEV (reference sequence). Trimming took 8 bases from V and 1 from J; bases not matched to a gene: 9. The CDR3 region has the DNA TGTGCCAGCGGCCAACAGGGGATCGGCACAGATACGCAGTATTTT. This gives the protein CASGQQGIGTDTQYF.

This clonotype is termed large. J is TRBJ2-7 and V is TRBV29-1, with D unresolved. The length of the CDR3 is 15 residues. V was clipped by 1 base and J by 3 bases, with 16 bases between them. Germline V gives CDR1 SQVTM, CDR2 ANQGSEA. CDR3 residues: CSVEVTEDGRYEQYF. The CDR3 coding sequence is TGCAGCGTTGAAGTAACAGAGGACGGGCGCTACGAGCAGTACTTC.

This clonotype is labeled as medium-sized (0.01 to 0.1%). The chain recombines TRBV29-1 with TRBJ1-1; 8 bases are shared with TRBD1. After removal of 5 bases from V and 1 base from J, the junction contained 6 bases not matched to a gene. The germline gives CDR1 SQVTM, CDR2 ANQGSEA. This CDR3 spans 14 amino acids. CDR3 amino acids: CSVITGTGNTEAFF. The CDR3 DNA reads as TGCAGCGTTATTACCGGGACAGGGAACACTGAAGCTTTCTTT.

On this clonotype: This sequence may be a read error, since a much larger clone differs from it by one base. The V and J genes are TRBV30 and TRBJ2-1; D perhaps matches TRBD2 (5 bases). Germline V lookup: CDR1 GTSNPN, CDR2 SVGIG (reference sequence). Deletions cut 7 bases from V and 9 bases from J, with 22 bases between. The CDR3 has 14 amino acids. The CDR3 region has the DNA TGTGCCTATATACATGAGGGATTTGTTGGTGAGCAGTTCTTC. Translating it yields CAYIHEGFVGEQFF.

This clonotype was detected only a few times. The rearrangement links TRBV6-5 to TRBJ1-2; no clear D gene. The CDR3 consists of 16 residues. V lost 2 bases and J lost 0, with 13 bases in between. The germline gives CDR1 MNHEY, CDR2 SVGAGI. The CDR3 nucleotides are TGTGCCAGCAGTTACATCGTGGAGGGAGCTAACTATGGCTACACCTTC. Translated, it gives CASSYIVEGANYGYTF.

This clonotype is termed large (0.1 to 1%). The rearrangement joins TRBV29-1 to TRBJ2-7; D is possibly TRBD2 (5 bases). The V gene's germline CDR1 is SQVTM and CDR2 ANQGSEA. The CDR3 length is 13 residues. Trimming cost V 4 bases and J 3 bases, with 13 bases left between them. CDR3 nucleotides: TGCAGCGTTGGGTACGGGGAAGGCTACGAGCAGTACTTC. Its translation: CSVGYGEGYEQYF.

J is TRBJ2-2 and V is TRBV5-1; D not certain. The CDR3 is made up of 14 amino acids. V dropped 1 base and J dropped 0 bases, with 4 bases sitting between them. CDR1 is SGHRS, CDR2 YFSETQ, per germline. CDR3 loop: CASSLSPNTGELFF. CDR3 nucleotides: TGCGCCAGCAGCTTGTCTCCGAACACCGGGGAGCTGTTTTTT.

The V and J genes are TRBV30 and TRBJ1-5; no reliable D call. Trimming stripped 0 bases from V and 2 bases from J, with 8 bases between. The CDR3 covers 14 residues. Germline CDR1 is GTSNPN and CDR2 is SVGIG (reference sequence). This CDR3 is CAWSVGAGNQPQHF. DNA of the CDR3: TGTGCCTGGAGTGTTGGCGCGGGCAATCAGCCCCAGCATTTT.

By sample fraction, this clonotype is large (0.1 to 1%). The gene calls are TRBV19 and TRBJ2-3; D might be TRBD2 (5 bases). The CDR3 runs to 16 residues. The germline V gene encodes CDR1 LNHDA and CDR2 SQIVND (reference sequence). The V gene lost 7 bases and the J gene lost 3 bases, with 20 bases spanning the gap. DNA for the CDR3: TGTGCCAGTACCCCGACCGGACTTCTTCCAACAGATACGCAGTATTTT. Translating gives CASTPTGLLPTDTQYF.

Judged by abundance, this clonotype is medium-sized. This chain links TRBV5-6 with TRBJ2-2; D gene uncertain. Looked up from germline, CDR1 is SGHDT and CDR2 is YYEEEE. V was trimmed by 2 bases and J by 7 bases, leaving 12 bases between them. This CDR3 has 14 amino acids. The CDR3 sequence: CASSFMSTDGELFF. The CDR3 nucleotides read TGTGCCAGCAGCTTTATGAGCACGGACGGGGAGCTGTTTTTT.

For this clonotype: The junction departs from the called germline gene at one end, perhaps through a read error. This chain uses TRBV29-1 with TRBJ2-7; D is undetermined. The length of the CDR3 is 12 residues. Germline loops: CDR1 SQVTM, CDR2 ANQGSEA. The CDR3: CSVVIGLGEQYF. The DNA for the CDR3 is TGCAGTGTTGTTATCGGCCTGGGTGAGCAGTACTTC.

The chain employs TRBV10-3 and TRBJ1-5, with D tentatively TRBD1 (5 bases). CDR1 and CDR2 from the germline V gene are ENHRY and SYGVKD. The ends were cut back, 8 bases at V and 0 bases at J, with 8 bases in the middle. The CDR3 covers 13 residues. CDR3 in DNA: TGTGCCATCGGGACGGATAGCAATCAGCCCCAGCATTTT. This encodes CAIGTDSNQPQHF.

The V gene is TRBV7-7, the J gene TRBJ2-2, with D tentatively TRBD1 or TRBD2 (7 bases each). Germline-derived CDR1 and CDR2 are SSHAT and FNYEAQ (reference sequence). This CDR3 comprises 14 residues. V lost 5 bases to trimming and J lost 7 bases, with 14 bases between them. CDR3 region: CASSLQGRGGELFF. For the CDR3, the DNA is TGTGCCAGCAGCCTACAGGGGAGGGGCGGGGAGCTGTTTTTT.

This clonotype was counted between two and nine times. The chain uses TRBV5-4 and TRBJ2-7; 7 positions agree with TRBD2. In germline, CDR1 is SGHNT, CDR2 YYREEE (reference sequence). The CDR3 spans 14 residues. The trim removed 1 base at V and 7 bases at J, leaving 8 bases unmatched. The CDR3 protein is CASSLWGRAREQYF. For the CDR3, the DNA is TGTGCCAGCAGCTTGTGGGGGAGGGCCCGAGAGCAGTACTTC.

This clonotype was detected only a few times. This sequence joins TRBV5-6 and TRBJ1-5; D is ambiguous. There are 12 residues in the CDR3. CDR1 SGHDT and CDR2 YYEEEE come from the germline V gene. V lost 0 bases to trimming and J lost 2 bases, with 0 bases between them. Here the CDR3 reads CASSLGNQPQHF. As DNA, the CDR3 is TGTGCCAGCAGCTTGGGCAATCAGCCCCAGCATTTT. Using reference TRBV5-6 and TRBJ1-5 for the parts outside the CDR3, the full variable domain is DAGVTQSPTHLIKTRGQQVTLRCSPKSGHDTVSWYQQALGQGPQFIFQYYEEEERQRGNFPDRFSGHQFPNYSSELNVNALLLGDSALYLCASSLGNQPQHFGDGTRLSIL.